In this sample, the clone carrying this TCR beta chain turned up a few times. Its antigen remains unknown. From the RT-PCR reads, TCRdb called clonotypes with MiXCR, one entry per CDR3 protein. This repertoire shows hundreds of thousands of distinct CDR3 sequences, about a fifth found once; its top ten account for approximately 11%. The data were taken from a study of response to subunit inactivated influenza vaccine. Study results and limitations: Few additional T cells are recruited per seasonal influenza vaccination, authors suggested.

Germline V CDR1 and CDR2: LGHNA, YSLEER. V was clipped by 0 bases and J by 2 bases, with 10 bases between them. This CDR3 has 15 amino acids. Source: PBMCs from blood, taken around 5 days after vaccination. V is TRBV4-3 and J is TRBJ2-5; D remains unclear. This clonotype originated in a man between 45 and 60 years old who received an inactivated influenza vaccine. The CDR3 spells CASSQEDRPQETQYF. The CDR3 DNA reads TGCGCCAGCAGCCAAGAGGACCGACCTCAAGAGACCCAGTACTTC.